This T cell receptor (beta chain) was sequenced in a study of blood T cell repertoires in COVID-19. About the study: Samples representing acute and convalescent COVID-19 were sourced from the United States, Italy and Spain.

This clone was recorded a few times. Authors' data handling: Amplification from reference gene primers served as the basis for estimated nucleated cell counts. Assay: immunoSEQ multiplex PCR; the TCRdb copy retains only in-frame clones and omits some. V and J calls and clone size follow that table, whereas D and trimming were derived from the DNA. The profile shows approximately 200,000 clones, approximately 84% of them singletons. The CDR3 has 15 amino acids. The V gene end was trimmed by 6 bases and the J gene end by 3 bases; junction bases not matched to a gene: 11. The germline CDR1 and CDR2 sequences are MDHEN and SYDVKM.

The chain carries TRBV28 and TRBJ2-7, with 7 bases aligning to TRBD1. The sequencing sample was made of peripheral blood. The sequence came from a man in his forties with active or convalescent COVID-19. CDR3 bases: TGTGCCAGCAGCCGGCCGGGACAGTTATACTACGAGCAGTACTTC. Translation gives CASSRPGQLYYEQYF.